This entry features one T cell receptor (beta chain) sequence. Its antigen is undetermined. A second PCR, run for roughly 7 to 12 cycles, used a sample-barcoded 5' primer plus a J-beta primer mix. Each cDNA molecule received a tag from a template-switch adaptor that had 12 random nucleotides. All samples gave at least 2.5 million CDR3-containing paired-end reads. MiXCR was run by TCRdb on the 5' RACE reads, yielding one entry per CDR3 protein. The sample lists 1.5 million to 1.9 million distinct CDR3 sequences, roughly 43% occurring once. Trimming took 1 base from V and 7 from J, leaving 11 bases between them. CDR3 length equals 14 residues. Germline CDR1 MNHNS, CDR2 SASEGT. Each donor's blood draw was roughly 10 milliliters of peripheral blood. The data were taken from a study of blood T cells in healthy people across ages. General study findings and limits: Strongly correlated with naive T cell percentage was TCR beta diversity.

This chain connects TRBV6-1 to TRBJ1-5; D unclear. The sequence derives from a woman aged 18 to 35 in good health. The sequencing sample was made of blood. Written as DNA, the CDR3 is TGTGCCAGCAGTGAAGTAAGGGTTCACCAGCCCCAGCATTTT. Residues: CASSEVRVHQPQHF.